The 28 T cell receptor beta chains below come from one sample, sequenced in a study of blood T cell repertoires in COVID-19. Libraries were prepared by immunoSEQ multiplex PCR; TCRdb keeps only in-frame clonotypes and omits some of them. The data show under 200,000 clones, 79% seen once. The sample consisted of peripheral blood. The receptors were sampled from an older woman with COVID-19, enrolled during active disease.

The V call is TRBV28, the J call TRBJ2-7; D is perhaps TRBD2 (5 bases). CDR3 length: 20 residues. Germline-derived CDR1 and CDR2 are MDHEN and SYDVKM. The chain's CDR3 is CEFKTIFGVLIQPASYEQYF. The CDR3 nucleotides are TGTGAGTTTAAGACAATATTCGGGGTTTTAATACAACCGGCCTCCTACGAGCAGTACTTC. Filled out from reference TRBV28 and TRBJ2-7, the complete variable domain reads DVKVTQSSRYLVKRTGEKVFLECVQDMDHENMFWYRQDPGLGLRLIYFSYDVKMKEKGDIPEGYSVSREKKERFSLILESASTNQTSMYLCEFKTIFGVLIQPASYEQYFGPGTRLTVT.

In this sample, this clone turned up a few times. The chain has TRBV4-2 and TRBJ2-3, with 15 positions matching TRBD2. Germline assignment: CDR1 LGHNA and CDR2 YNFKEQ. Unmatched junction bases numbered 6, after V lost 4 bases and J lost 1 base. This CDR3 is 18 amino acids long. The CDR3 DNA reads as TGTGCCAGCAGCCCTGGACTAGCGGGGGGGCCGGGCACAGATACGCAGTATTTT. Translation: CASSPGLAGGPGTDTQYF.

The chain is built from TRBV27 and TRBJ2-5, with a weak D call TRBD2 (6 bases). Trimming pared 6 bases from V and 5 bases from J, leaving 16 bases between. The CDR3 has 14 residues. From germline, CDR1 is MNHEY and CDR2 SMNVEV (reference sequence). CDR3 protein: CASRTSGGEETQYF. Written as DNA, the CDR3 is TGTGCCAGCAGGACTAGTGGCGGGGAGGAGACCCAGTACTTC.

The chain has TRBV15 and TRBJ1-5; D remains unclear. The CDR3 sequence is 15 residues long. CDR1 is LNHNV, CDR2 YYDKDF, per germline (reference sequence). The V end was cut by 0 bases, the J end by 3 bases, with 9 bases between. As DNA, the CDR3 is TGTGCCACCAGCAGAGATAACAGTTACAATCAGCCCCAGCATTTT. Translated, it gives CATSRDNSYNQPQHF. The full variable domain, rest sourced from reference TRBV15 and TRBJ1-5, is DAMVIQNPRYQVTQFGKPVTLSCSQTLNHNVMYWYQQKSSQAPKLLFHYYDKDFNNEADTPDNFQSRRPNTSFCFLDIRSPGLGDTAMYLCATSRDNSYNQPQHFGDGTRLSIL.

V usage is TRBV28 and J usage is TRBJ1-2; TRBD1 might be the D (6 bases). V was cut by 6 bases and J by 3 bases, with 14 bases left in between. The CDR3 sequence is 14 residues long. The germline CDR1 and CDR2 sequences are MDHEN and SYDVKM. CDR3 coding DNA: TGTGCCAGCAGACGAACAGGGACCTACTATGGCTACACCTTC. Translating gives CASRRTGTYYGYTF.

The rearrangement joins TRBV28 to TRBJ2-2, with 10 bases lining up with TRBD2. This CDR3 region has 14 residues. The ends lost 5 bases at V and 6 bases at J; junction bases unmatched: 3. Looked up from germline, CDR1 is MDHEN and CDR2 is SYDVKM. The CDR3 bases are TGTGCCAGCAGTCGGCTAGCGGGAGCCGGGGAGCTGTTTTTT. This translates into CASSRLAGAGELFF. The complete variable domain, with remaining parts taken from reference TRBV28 and TRBJ2-2, reads DVKVTQSSRYLVKRTGEKVFLECVQDMDHENMFWYRQDPGLGLRLIYFSYDVKMKEKGDIPEGYSVSREKKERFSLILESASTNQTSMYLCASSRLAGAGELFFGEGSRLTVL.

This chain connects TRBV27 to TRBJ1-6; 7 nucleotides agree with TRBD1. The CDR3 extends over 14 amino acids. The germline V gene has CDR1 MNHEY and CDR2 SMNVEV (reference sequence). Unmatched junction bases numbered 3, after V lost 2 bases and J lost 8 bases. CDR3 sequence reads: CASSLKGAYSPLHF. The CDR3 nucleotides are TGTGCCAGCAGTTTAAAGGGGGCTTATTCACCCCTCCACTTT.

This clone was observed once. This chain connects TRBV6-5 to TRBJ2-5, with 7 nucleotides matching TRBD1. CDR1 and CDR2 (germline): MNHEY, SVGAGI. CDR3 size: 14 residues. J gave up 3 bases and V 2 bases, and 3 bases lay outside the gene matches. The CDR3 sequence: CASSYRDREETQYF. In nucleotides, the CDR3 is TGTGCCAGCAGTTACCGTGACAGGGAAGAGACCCAGTACTTC.

V and J are TRBV5-1 and TRBJ1-6, with 7 bases lining up with TRBD1. V lost 3 bases, J lost 11 bases, and 5 bases stayed unmatched. The CDR3 is 13 amino acids. Germline V CDR1 and CDR2: SGHRS, YFSETQ. In DNA, the CDR3 is TGCGCCAGCAGCTCCGACAGGGAGACACCCCTCCACTTT. Protein: CASSSDRETPLHF.

This clone was observed at least ten times. V and J are TRBV25-1 and TRBJ2-2; D unclear. CDR3 length equals 13 residues. Per the germline V gene, CDR1 is MGHDK and CDR2 is SYGVNS. V was clipped by 2 bases and J by 6 bases, with 7 bases between them. The CDR3 sequence is CASSEPHAGELFF. CDR3 sequence (DNA): TGTGCCAGCAGTGAACCCCATGCCGGGGAGCTGTTTTTT.

The rearrangement uses TRBV30 and TRBJ1-2; unclear D gene. Germline V lookup: CDR1 GTSNPN, CDR2 SVGIG (reference sequence). The CDR3 has 13 amino acids. V lost 7 bases and J lost 1, with 13 bases in between. In DNA form, the CDR3 reads TGTGCCTTTAGTGTAAACAGTAACTATGGCTACACCTTC. This codes for CAFSVNSNYGYTF.

This clone is a singleton in its sample. The genes are TRBV5-1 and TRBJ2-1, with 7 bases lining up with TRBD1. The germline gives CDR1 SGHRS, CDR2 YFSETQ. The CDR3 contains 15 residues. J lost 3 bases, V lost 7 bases, and 10 bases had no gene match. The CDR3 bases are TGCGCCAGCGGAAACAGGGGAGTGATCTACAATGAGCAGTTCTTC. This translates into CASGNRGVIYNEQFF.

In its sample, this clone was seen a few times. This chain joins TRBV6-5 and TRBJ2-1; D gene ambiguous. Germline-derived CDR1 and CDR2 are MNHEY and SVGAGI. This CDR3 has 11 amino acids. Trimming removed 2 bases from V and 11 bases from J, with 7 bases in between. CDR3 coding DNA: TGTGCCAGCAGTTACCTATTTCAGCAGTTCTTC. Its translation: CASSYLFQQFF.

This clone was detected a few times. The rearrangement uses TRBV5-6 and TRBJ1-5; 12 nucleotides line up with TRBD1. Unmatched junction bases numbered 14, after V lost 4 bases and J lost 6 bases. Germline V lookup: CDR1 SGHDT, CDR2 YYEEEE. This CDR3 contains 18 residues. The CDR3 coding sequence is TGTGCCAGCAGCGCAGGGACAGGGGGCCGTTCGCCGGGTCAGCCCCAGCATTTT. It encodes CASSAGTGGRSPGQPQHF. The variable domain in full, with the rest retrieved from reference TRBV5-6 and TRBJ1-5, is DAGVTQSPTHLIKTRGQQVTLRCSPKSGHDTVSWYQQALGQGPQFIFQYYEEEERQRGNFPDRFSGHQFPNYSSELNVNALLLGDSALYLCASSAGTGGRSPGQPQHFGDGTRLSIL.

CDR3 DNA sequence: TGTGCCAGCAGCCAGGGGGCACAGAATCAGCCCCAGCATTTT. Residues: CASSQGAQNQPQHF. V usage is TRBV4-2 and J usage is TRBJ1-5; a weak D match, TRBD1 (6 bases). Germline lookup yields CDR1 LGHNA and CDR2 YNFKEQ. This CDR3 has 14 amino acids. V gave up 3 bases and J gave up 4 bases, with 10 bases separating them.

The chain employs TRBV6-1 and TRBJ1-5, with 9 nucleotides matching TRBD1. V gave up 4 bases and J gave up 6 bases; unmatched junction bases: 10. Germline V gene data show CDR1 as MNHNS and CDR2 as SASEGT. The CDR3 has 16 amino acids. The CDR3 nucleotides read TGTGCCAGCAGTGTGGGGGGACAGGGCGATCTTCAGCCCCAGCATTTT. Its translation: CASSVGGQGDLQPQHF.

CDR3 DNA sequence: TGTGCCTCCGAGGGGACAGTCACCGGGGAGCTGTTTTTT. This codes for CASEGTVTGELFF. This chain uses TRBV28 with TRBJ2-2, with 7 bases that match TRBD1. Germline values: CDR1 MDHEN, CDR2 SYDVKM. The ends lost 11 bases at V and 4 bases at J; junction bases unmatched: 7. The CDR3 runs 13 residues.

The chain links TRBV7-9 to TRBJ2-5; D ambiguous. Trimming shortened V by 2 bases and J by 0 bases, and 10 bases separated the two germline ends. Germline assignment: CDR1 SEHNR and CDR2 FQNEAQ (reference sequence). CDR3 length: 15 residues. CDR3 loop: CASSLFLKHQETQYF. CDR3 bases: TGTGCCAGCAGCTTATTCCTTAAGCACCAAGAGACCCAGTACTTC.

In nucleotides, the CDR3 is TGTGCCAGCAGTTTCCGGGGATTATACAATGAGCAGTTCTTC. It codes for CASSFRGLYNEQFF. The chain recombines TRBV28 with TRBJ2-1; TRBD2 might be the D (5 bases). This CDR3 is 14 amino acids long. Germline values: CDR1 MDHEN, CDR2 SYDVKM. V lost 3 bases to trimming and J lost 4 bases, with 10 bases between them.

The rearrangement uses TRBV19 and TRBJ2-3; the D gene is possibly TRBD1 (6 bases). V dropped 5 bases and J dropped 6 bases, with 15 bases sitting between them. The CDR3 runs to 14 residues. Germline V CDR1 and CDR2: LNHDA, SQIVND (reference sequence). The CDR3 sequence: CASSPSPQGDTQYF. CDR3 sequence (DNA): TGTGCCAGTAGTCCCAGTCCCCAGGGGGATACGCAGTATTTT.

In this sample, this clone turned up a few times. V gene TRBV27 combines with J gene TRBJ1-1; 8 nucleotides align to TRBD1. The V segment lost 5 bases and the J segment 2 bases; nucleotides outside the gene matches: 7. Germline CDR1 MNHEY, CDR2 SMNVEV (reference sequence). CDR3 size: 15 residues. The CDR3 sequence: CASSPRTGRNTEAFF. In DNA form, the CDR3 reads TGTGCCAGCAGTCCTCGGACAGGGCGAAACACTGAAGCTTTCTTT.

The rearrangement links TRBV19 to TRBJ1-6; TRBD1 matches at 7 bases. This CDR3 has 15 amino acids. From germline, CDR1 is LNHDA and CDR2 SQIVND (reference sequence). The trim removed 5 bases at V and 8 bases at J, leaving 9 bases unmatched. CDR3 DNA: TGTGCCAGTAGTCTTGGAGGCAGGGGGGATTCACCCCTCCACTTT. This codes for CASSLGGRGDSPLHF.

This clone was counted between two and nine times. The rearrangement uses TRBV28 and TRBJ2-3; D is possibly TRBD1 (5 bases). This CDR3 is 12 amino acids long. V lost 7 bases and J 1 base, leaving 6 bases between the germline ends. Germline V lookup: CDR1 MDHEN, CDR2 SYDVKM. CDR3 nucleotides: TGTGCCAGCATAGGGGGCACAGATACGCAGTATTTT. As protein: CASIGGTDTQYF.

The chain's CDR3 is CASSLGRQSNQPQHF. The CDR3 nucleotides are TGTGCCAGCAGCTTAGGGCGACAGAGTAATCAGCCCCAGCATTTT. The chain has TRBV7-2 and TRBJ1-5; D possibly corresponds to TRBD1 (5 bases). The CDR3 length is 15 residues. The germline V gene encodes CDR1 SGHTA and CDR2 FQGNSA. V lost 1 base to trimming and J lost 4 bases, with 11 bases between them.

Only a few counts were recorded for this clone. The V call is TRBV5-6, the J call TRBJ2-5, with 7 bases aligning to TRBD2. The CDR3 is made up of 13 amino acids. Germline lookup yields CDR1 SGHDT and CDR2 YYEEEE. This chain's CDR3 is CQLGGRNEETQYF. The CDR3, as DNA: TGTCAGCTGGGGGGGAGAAACGAAGAGACCCAGTACTTC.

The gene calls are TRBV29-1 and TRBJ2-7; TRBD2 agrees at 7 bases. Germline CDR1 SQVTM, CDR2 ANQGSEA. Trimming cost V 3 bases and J 5 bases; bases outside gene matches: 4. The CDR3 runs to 12 residues. The CDR3 sequence: CSVDGGENEQYF. In nucleotides, the CDR3 is TGCAGCGTTGATGGGGGGGAGAACGAGCAGTACTTC.

The genes are TRBV7-3 and TRBJ2-7, with 11 bases matching TRBD2. This CDR3 comprises 14 residues. CDR1 is SGHTA and CDR2 is FQGTGA in the germline V gene. The J segment lost 3 bases and the V segment lost 3 bases, leaving 1 base of the junction unmatched. The CDR3 sequence is CASSLTSGNYEQYF. The CDR3 nucleotides are TGTGCCAGCAGCTTGACTAGCGGGAACTACGAGCAGTACTTC.

DNA for the CDR3: TGTGCCAGTAGTTCGACAGAGATCTATGGCTACACCTTC. This codes for CASSSTEIYGYTF. The chain recombines TRBV19 with TRBJ1-2; D might be TRBD1 (5 bases). This CDR3 is built from 13 residues. Trimming stripped 5 bases from V and 4 bases from J, with 11 bases between. Germline V gene lookup returns CDR1 LNHDA and CDR2 SQIVND (reference sequence). Full variable domain (rest looked up from reference TRBV19 and TRBJ1-2): DGGITQSPKYLFRKEGQNVTLSCEQNLNHDAMYWYRQDPGQGLRLIYYSQIVNDFQKGDIAEGYSVSREKKESFPLTVTSAQKNPTAFYLCASSSTEIYGYTFGSGTRLTVV.